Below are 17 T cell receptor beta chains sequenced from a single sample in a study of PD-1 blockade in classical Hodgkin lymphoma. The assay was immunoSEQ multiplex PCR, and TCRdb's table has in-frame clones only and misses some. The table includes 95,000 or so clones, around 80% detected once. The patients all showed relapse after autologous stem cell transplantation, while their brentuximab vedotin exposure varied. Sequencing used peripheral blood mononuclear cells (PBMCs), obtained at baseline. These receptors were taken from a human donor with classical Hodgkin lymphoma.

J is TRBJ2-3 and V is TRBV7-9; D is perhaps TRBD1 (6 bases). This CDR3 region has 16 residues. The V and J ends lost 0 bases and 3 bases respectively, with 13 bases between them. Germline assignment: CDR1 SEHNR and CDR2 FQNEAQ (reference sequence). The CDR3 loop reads CASSLAAGVGTDTQYF. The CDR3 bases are TGTGCCAGCAGCTTAGCCGCAGGGGTCGGGACAGATACGCAGTATTTT.

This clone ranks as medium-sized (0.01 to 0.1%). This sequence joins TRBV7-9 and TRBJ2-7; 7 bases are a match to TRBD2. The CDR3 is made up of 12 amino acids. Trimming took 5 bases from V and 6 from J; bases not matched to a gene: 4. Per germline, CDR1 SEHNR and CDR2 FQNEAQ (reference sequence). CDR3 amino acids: CASSRGGSEQYF. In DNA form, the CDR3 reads TGTGCCAGCAGCCGGGGAGGGAGCGAGCAGTACTTC. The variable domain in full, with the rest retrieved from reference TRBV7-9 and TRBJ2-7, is DTGVSQNPRHKITKRGQNVTFRCDPISEHNRLYWYRQTLGQGPEFLTYFQNEAQLEKSRLLSDRFSAERPKGSFSTLEIQRTEQGDSAMYLCASSRGGSEQYFGPGTRLTVT.

The CDR3 region is CASSLAIGGSNEQFF. Here the CDR3 DNA reads TGTGCCAGCAGCTTAGCTATAGGGGGGTCCAATGAGCAGTTCTTC. The rearrangement links TRBV7-2 to TRBJ2-1; D possibly uses TRBD1 or TRBD2 (6 bases each). This CDR3 contains 15 residues. Germline V CDR1 and CDR2: SGHTA, FQGNSA. Trimming left V 0 bases short and J 6 bases short, with 12 bases between.

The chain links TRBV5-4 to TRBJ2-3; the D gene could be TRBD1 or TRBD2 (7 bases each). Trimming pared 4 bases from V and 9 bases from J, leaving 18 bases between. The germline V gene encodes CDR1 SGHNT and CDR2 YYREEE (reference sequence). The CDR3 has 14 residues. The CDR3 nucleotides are TGTGCCAGCAGCCCAGGGGGGGGTGGGACGACGCAGTATTTT. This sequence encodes CASSPGGGGTTQYF.

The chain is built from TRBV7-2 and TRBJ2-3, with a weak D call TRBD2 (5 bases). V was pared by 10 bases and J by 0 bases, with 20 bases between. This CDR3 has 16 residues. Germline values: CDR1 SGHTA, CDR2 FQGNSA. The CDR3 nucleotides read TGTGCCACGACTCGGACTCGACTTACTAGCACAGATACGCAGTATTTT. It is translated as CATTRTRLTSTDTQYF.

CDR3 in DNA: TGTGCTAGTGGTTTGATAACCGGGGAGCTGTTTTTT. It specifies CASGLITGELFF. The V gene is TRBV12-5, the J gene TRBJ2-2; D is uncertain. CDR3 length: 12 amino acids. The germline CDR1 and CDR2 sequences are LGHNT and FRNRAP. Between the trimmed V and J ends, which lost 2 bases and 5 bases, there was a span of 3 bases.

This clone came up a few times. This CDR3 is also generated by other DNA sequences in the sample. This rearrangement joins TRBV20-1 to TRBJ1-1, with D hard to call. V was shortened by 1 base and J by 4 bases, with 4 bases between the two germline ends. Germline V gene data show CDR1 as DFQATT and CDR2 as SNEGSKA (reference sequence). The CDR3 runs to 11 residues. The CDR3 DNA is TGCAGTGCTAGAGGGGGCACTGAAGCTTTCTTT. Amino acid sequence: CSARGGTEAFF.

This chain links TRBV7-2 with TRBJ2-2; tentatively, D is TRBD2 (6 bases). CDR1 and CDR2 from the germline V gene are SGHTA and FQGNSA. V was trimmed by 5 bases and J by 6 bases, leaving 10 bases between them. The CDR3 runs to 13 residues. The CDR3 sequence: CASSPRRAGELFF. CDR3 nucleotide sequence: TGTGCCAGCAGCCCCCGGAGGGCCGGGGAGCTGTTTTTT.

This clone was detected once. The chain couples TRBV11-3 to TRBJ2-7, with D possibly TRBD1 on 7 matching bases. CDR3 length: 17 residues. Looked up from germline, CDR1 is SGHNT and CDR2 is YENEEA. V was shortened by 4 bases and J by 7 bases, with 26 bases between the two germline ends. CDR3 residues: CASSSYSLGAEGAEQYF. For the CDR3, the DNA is TGTGCCAGCAGCTCCTACTCCTTGGGGGCGGAGGGGGCAGAGCAGTACTTC.

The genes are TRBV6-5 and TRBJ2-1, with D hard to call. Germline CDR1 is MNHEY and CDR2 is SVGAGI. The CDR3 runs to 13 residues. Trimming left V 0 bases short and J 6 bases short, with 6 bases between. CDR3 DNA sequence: TGTGCCAGCAGTTACTCTACCAGCAATGAGCAGTTCTTC. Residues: CASSYSTSNEQFF.

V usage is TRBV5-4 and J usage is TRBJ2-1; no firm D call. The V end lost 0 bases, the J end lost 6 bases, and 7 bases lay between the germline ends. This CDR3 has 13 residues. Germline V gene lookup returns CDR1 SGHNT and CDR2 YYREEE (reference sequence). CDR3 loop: CASSLVESNEQFF. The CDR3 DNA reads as TGTGCCAGCAGCTTGGTAGAATCCAATGAGCAGTTCTTC.

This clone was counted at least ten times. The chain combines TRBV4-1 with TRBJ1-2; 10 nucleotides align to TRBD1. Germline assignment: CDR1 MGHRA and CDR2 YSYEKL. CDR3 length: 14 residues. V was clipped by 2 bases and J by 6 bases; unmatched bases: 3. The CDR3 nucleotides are TGCGCCAGCAGCCAACTGGGACAGGGGAATGGCTACACCTTC. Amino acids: CASSQLGQGNGYTF.

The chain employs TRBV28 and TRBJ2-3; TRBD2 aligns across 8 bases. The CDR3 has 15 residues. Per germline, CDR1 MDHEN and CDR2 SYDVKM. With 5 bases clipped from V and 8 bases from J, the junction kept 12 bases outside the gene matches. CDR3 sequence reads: CASSASGGPVGTQYF. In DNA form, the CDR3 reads TGTGCCAGCAGTGCGTCGGGAGGGCCGGTAGGTACGCAGTATTTT. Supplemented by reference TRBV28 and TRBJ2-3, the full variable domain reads DVKVTQSSRYLVKRTGEKVFLECVQDMDHENMFWYRQDPGLGLRLIYFSYDVKMKEKGDIPEGYSVSREKKERFSLILESASTNQTSMYLCASSASGGPVGTQYFGPGTRLTVL.

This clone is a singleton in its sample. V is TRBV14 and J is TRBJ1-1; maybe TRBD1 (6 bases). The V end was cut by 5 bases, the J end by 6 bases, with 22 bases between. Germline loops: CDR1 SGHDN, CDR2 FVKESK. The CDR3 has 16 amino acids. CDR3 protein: CASSSKTQGPFPEAFF. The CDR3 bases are TGTGCCAGCAGCTCAAAGACACAGGGACCTTTTCCTGAAGCTTTCTTT.

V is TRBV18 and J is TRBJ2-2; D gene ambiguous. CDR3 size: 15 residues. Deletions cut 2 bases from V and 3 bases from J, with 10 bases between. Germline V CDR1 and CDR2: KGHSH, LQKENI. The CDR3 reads CASSPTEPHTGELFF. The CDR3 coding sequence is TGTGCCAGCTCACCAACCGAGCCGCACACCGGGGAGCTGTTTTTT.

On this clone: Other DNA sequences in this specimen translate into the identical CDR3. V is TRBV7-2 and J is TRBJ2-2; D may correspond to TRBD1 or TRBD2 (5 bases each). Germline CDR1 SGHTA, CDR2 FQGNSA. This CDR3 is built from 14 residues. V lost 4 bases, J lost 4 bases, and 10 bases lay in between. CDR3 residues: CASSYRTGTGELFF. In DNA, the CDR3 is TGTGCCAGCAGCTACAGGACTGGCACCGGGGAGCTGTTTTTT. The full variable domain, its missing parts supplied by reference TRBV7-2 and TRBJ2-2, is GAGVSQSPSNKVTEKGKDVELRCDPISGHTALYWYRQSLGQGLEFLIYFQGNSAPDKSGLPSDRFSAERTGGSVSTLTIQRTQQEDSAVYLCASSYRTGTGELFFGEGSRLTVL.

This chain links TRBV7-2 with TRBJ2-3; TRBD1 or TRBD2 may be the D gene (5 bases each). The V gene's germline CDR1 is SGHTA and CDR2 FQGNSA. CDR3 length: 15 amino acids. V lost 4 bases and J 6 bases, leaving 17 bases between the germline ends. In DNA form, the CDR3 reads TGTGCCAGCAGCTCGGGGACCCCTCGTGGGGATACGCAGTATTTT. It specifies CASSSGTPRGDTQYF.